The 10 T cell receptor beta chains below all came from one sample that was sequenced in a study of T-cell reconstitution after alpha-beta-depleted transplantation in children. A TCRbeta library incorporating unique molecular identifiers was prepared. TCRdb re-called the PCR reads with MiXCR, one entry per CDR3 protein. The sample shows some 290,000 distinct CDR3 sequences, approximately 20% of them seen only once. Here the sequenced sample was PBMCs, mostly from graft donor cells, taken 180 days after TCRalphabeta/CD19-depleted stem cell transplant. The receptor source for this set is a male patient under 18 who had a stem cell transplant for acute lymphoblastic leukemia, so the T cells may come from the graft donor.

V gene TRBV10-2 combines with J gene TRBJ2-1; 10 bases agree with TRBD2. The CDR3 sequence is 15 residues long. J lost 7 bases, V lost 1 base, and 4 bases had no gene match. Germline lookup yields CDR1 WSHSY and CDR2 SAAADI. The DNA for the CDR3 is TGCGCCAGCAGTGAGTGGTCTAGCGGGAGTAATGAGCAGTTCTTC. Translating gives CASSEWSSGSNEQFF.

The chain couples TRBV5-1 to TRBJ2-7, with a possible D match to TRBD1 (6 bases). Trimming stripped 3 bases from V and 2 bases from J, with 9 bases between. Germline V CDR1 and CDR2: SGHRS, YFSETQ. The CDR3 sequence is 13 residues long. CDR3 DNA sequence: TGCGCCAGCAGCTACAGGGTTGCCTACGAGCAGTACTTC. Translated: CASSYRVAYEQYF.

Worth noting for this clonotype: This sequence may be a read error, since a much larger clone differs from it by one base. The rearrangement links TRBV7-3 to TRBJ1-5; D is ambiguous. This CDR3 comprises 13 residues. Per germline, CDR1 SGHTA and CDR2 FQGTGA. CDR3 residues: CASSSHPDQPHHF. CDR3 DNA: TGTGCCAGCAGCTCTCATCCCGACCAGCCCCATCATTTT.

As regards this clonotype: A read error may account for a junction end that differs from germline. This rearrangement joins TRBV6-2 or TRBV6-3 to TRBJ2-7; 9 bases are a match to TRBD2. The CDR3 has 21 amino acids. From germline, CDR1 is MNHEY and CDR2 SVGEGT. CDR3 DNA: TGTGCCAGCAAGTTATCGGCCGAGAATTTACTAGCGGGCCTCCCCTCCCACGAGCAGTACTTC. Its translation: CASKLSAENLLAGLPSHEQYF.

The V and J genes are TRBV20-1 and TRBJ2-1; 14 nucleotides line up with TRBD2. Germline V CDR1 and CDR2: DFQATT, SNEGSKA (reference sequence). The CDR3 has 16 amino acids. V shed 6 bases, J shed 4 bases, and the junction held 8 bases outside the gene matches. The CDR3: CSALRLAGGFYNEQFF. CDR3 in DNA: TGCAGTGCGCTTAGACTAGCGGGAGGGTTTTACAATGAGCAGTTCTTC.

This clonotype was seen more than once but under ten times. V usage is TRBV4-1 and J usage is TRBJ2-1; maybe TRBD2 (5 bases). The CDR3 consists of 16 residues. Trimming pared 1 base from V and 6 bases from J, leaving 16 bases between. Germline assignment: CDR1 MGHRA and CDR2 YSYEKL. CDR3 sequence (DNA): TGCGCCAGCAGCCAAGGAGTAGCGCAAAGTCCCAATGAGCAGTTCTTC. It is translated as CASSQGVAQSPNEQFF.

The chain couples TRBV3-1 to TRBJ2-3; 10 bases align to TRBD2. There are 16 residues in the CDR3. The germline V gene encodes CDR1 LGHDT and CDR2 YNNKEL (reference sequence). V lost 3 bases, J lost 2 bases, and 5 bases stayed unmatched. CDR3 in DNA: TGTGCCAGCAGCCATCTAGCGGGGGACCCCACAGATACGCAGTATTTT. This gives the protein CASSHLAGDPTDTQYF.

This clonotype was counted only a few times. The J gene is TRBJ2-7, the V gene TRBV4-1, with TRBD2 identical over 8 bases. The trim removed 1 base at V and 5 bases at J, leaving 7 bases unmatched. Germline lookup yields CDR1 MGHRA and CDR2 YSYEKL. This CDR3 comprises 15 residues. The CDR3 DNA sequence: TGCGCCAGCAGCCAAGGCAGCGGGAGAGTCCACGAGCAGTACTTC. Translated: CASSQGSGRVHEQYF.

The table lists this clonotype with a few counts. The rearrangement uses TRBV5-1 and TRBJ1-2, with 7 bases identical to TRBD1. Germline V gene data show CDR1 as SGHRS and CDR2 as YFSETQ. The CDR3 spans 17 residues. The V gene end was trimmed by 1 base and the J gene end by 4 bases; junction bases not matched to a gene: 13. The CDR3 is CASSLTGAATPLYGYTF. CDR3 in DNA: TGCGCCAGCAGCTTGACAGGGGCTGCGACCCCTCTCTATGGCTACACCTTC.

The CDR3 loop is CASSYLGLIYEQYF. The CDR3 region has the DNA TGTGCCAGCAGTTACCTTGGACTGATCTACGAGCAGTACTTC. The chain combines TRBV6-5 with TRBJ2-7, with TRBD2 as a possible D gene (5 bases). Deletions cut 2 bases from V and 3 bases from J, with 11 bases between. CDR1 is MNHEY, CDR2 SVGAGI, per germline. The CDR3 length is 14 residues.